This T cell receptor (beta chain) was obtained from a study of T cell responses to AZD1222 COVID-19 vaccine. Generated by immunoSEQ multiplex PCR, the TCRdb table keeps only in-frame clones and is missing some. The data contain 110,000 or so clones, about 87% of them seen just once; the ten biggest clones take up about 4.6%. V lost 0 bases, J lost 1 base, and 9 bases lay in between. Looked up from germline, CDR1 is MRHNA and CDR2 is SNTAGT. This CDR3 region has 15 residues. The gene calls are TRBV6-4 and TRBJ1-2; no clear D. The material sequenced was peripheral blood, taken 28 days after the second AZD1222 dose. The TCR comes from an adult who received the AZD1222 COVID-19 vaccine. The CDR3 sequence: CASSDSRPINYGYTF. CDR3 in DNA: TGTGCCAGCAGTGACTCTCGCCCTATTAACTATGGCTACACCTTC.